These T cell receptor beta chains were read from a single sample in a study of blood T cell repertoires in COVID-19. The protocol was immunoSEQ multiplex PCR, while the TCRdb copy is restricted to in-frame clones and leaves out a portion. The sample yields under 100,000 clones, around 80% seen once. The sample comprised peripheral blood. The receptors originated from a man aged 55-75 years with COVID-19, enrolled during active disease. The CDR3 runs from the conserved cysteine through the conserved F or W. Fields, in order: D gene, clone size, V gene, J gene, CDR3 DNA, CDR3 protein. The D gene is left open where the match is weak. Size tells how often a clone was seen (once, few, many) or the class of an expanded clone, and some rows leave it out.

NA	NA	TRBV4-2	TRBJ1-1	TGTGCCAGCAGCCAAGATCTCGGCACTGAAGCTTTCTTT	CASSQDLGTEAFF
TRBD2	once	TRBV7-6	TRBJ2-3	TGTGCCAGCAGCCCTTTTTCTAGCGGGGAAACAGATACGCAGTATTTT	CASSPFSSGETDTQYF
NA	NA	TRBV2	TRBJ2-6	TGTGCCAGCAGTTACAGGGTCTCCCCCTCTGGGGCCAACGTCCTGACTTTC	CASSYRVSPSGANVLTF
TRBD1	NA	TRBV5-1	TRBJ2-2	TGCGCCAGCAGCTTGGGGGACAGGGTTCCGGCCGGGGAGCTGTTTTTT	CASSLGDRVPAGELFF
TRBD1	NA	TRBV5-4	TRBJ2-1	TGTGCCAGCAGCTTGGGGGGACAGGGCTTCTCGAATGAGCAGTTCTTC	CASSLGGQGFSNEQFF
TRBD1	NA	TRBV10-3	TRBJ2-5	TGTGCCATCAGTGAAGGGACAGGGGTGGAGACCCAGTACTTC	CAISEGTGVETQYF
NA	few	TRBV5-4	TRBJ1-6	TGTGCCAGCAGCCGCGGACAGAGCGCAGAATCCTATAATTCACCCCTCCACTTT	CASSRGQSAESYNSPLHF
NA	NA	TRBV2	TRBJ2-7	TGTGCCAGCCACTCCCAGCCTACTAGCTCCTACGAGCAGTACTTC	CASHSQPTSSYEQYF
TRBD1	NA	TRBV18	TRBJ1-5	TGTGCCAGCTCACCCGGGACAGGGGCGGATCAGCCCCAGCATTTT	CASSPGTGADQPQHF
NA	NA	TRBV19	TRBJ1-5	TGTGCCAGTAGTATTGAACAGGTTAGCAATCAGCCCCAGCATTTT	CASSIEQVSNQPQHF
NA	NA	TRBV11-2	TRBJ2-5	TGTGCCAGCAGCTTCAACACAGGGTTGGAGACCCAGTACTTC	CASSFNTGLETQYF
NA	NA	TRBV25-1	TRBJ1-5	TGTGCCAGCAGTGATTCGGAGTTGGGGGGGTGGGGACAGCCCCAGCATTTT	CASSDSELGGWGQPQHF
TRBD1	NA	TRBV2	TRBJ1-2	TGTGCCAGCAGTGTTTTATTCGACAGGGTGGCCTATGGCTACACCTTC	CASSVLFDRVAYGYTF
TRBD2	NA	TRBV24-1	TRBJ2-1	TGTGCCACCAGTGATCCCGGGACTAGTGACAATGAGCAGTTCTTC	CATSDPGTSDNEQFF
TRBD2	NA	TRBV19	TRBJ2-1	TGTGCCAGTAGTAAGGTTTCGTCAGCGGGGCAGGTTGAGCAGTTCTTC	CASSKVSSAGQVEQFF
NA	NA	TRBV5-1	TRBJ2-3	TGCGCCAGCAGCTTGGCCAGGTCGGATGATACGCAGTATTTT	CASSLARSDDTQYF
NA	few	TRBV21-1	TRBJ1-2	TGTGCCAGGTCACCGGGACAGGTTTTC	CARSPGQVF
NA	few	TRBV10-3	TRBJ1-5	TGTGCCATCGCCTCACCGGACAGAAGCAATCAGCCCCAGCATTTT	CAIASPDRSNQPQHF
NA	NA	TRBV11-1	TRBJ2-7	TGTGCCAGCAGCCAGTCGCGGGGGCGGAACGAGCAGTACTTC	CASSQSRGRNEQYF
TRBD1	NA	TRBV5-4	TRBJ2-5	TGTGCCAGCAGCCCCGGACAGGGGGTACAAGAGACCCAGTACTTC	CASSPGQGVQETQYF
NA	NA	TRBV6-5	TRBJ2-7	TGTGCCAGCAGTTACTCGGTTCGGGGAGACTACGAGCAGTACTTC	CASSYSVRGDYEQYF
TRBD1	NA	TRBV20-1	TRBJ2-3	TGCAGTGCCCACAGGGGCACGCAGTATTTT	CSAHRGTQYF
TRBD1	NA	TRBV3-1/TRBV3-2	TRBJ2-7	TGTGCCAGCAGCCAAGGACCGGGACAGGGGGGCGAGCAGTACTTC	CASSQGPGQGGEQYF
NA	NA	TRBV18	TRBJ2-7	TGTGCCAGCTCACCACGTGAGGTCTCCTACGAGCAGTACTTC	CASSPREVSYEQYF
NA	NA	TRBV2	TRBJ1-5	TGTGCCAGCAGTGAACGATGGGGGGAGAGTTCGAGGGAGCCCCAGCATTTT	CASSERWGESSREPQHF
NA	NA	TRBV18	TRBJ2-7	TGTGCCAGCTCACCAGAACCGGTCTCCGAGCAGTACTTC	CASSPEPVSEQYF
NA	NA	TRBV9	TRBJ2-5	TGTGCCAGCAGCGTAGTAGGCAGGATCCAAGAGACCCAGTACTTC	CASSVVGRIQETQYF
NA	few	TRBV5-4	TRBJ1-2	TGTGCCAGCAGCTCAGGGTTTGGCTACACCTTC	CASSSGFGYTF
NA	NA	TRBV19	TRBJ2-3	TGTGCCAGTAGTTACAGTTACACAGATACGCAGTATTTT	CASSYSYTDTQYF
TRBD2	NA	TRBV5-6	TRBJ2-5	TGTGCCAGCAGCCTGACTAGCGGAGAGACCCAGTACTTC	CASSLTSGETQYF
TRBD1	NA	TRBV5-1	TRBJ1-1	TGCGCCAGCAGGGCCGGGACAGGGACCTCGGGAGCTTTCTTT	CASRAGTGTSGAFF
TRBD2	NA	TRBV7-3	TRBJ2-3	TGTGCCAGCAGCTTGGGGCCGACTAGCGGGGGGGCAGATACGCAGTATTTT	CASSLGPTSGGADTQYF
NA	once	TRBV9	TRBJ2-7	TGTGCCAGAAATCTAGCGTACTTTTACGAGCAGTACTTC	CARNLAYFYEQYF
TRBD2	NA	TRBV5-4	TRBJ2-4	TGTGCCAGCAGCGAGGGAGGGAAGGGGGCCAAAAACATTCAGTACTTC	CASSEGGKGAKNIQYF
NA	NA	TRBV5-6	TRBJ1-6	TGTGCCAGCAGTCCTGGAAATGGCGGGGGTTCACCCCTCCACTTT	CASSPGNGGGSPLHF
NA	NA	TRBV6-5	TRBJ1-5	TGTGCCAGCAGTCCCACGGGGGGGAATCAGCCCCAGCATTTT	CASSPTGGNQPQHF
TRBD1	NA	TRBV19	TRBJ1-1	TGTGCCAGTAGTCCCACAAGGGGGCGCAGGACTGAAGCTTTCTTT	CASSPTRGRRTEAFF
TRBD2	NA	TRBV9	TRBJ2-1	TGTGCCAGCAGCGTAGGGACTAGCCAGGTTGAGCAGTTCTTC	CASSVGTSQVEQFF
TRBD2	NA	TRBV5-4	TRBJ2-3	TGTGCCAGCAGCTTGTCGCGGGGGGCCACAGATACGCAGTATTTT	CASSLSRGATDTQYF
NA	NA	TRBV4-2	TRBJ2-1	TGTGCCAGCAGCCAAGGTACGGGCAATGAGCAGTTCTTC	CASSQGTGNEQFF
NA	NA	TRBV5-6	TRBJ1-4	TGTGCCAGCAAACGGCAAAAACTAGCAACTAATGAAAAACTGTTTTTT	CASKRQKLATNEKLFF